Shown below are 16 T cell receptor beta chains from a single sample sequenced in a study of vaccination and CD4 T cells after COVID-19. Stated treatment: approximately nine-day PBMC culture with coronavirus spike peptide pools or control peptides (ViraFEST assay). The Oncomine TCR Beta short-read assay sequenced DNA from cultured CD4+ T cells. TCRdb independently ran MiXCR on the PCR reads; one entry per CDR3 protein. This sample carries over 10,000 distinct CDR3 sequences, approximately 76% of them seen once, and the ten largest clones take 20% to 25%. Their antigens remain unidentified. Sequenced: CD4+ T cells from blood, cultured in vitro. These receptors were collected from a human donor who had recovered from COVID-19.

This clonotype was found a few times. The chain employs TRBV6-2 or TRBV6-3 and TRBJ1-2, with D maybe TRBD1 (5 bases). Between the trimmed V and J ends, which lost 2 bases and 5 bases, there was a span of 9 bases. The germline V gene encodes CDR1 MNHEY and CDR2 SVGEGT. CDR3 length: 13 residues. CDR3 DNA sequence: TGTGCCAGCAGTTACGTGGCAGGGTATGGCTACACCTTC. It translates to CASSYVAGYGYTF.

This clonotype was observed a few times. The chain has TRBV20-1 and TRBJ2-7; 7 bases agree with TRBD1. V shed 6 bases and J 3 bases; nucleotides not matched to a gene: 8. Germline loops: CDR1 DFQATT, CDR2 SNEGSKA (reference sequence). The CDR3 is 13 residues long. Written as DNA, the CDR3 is TGCAGTGCAAACGACAGGGCTCACTACGAGCAGTACTTC. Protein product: CSANDRAHYEQYF.

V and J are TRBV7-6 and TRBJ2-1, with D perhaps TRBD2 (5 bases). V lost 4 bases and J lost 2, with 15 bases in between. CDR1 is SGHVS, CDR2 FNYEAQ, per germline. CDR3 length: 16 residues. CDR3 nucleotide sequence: TGTGCCAGCAGCTCACCGTGGAGCGGAACCTACAATGAGCAGTTCTTC. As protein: CASSSPWSGTYNEQFF.

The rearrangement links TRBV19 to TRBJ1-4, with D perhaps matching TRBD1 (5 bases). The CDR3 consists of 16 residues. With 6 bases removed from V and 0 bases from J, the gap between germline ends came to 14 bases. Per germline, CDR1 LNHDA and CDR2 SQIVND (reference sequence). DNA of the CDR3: TGTGCCAGTAGCCTCTCCGGGGGGGCAACTAATGAAAAACTGTTTTTT. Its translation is CASSLSGGATNEKLFF.

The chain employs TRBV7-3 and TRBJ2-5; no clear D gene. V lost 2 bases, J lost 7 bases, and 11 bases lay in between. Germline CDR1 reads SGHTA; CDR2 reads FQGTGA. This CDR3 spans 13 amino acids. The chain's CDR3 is CASSLPGLTTQYF. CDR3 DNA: TGTGCCAGCAGCTTACCCGGTCTAACGACCCAGTACTTC.

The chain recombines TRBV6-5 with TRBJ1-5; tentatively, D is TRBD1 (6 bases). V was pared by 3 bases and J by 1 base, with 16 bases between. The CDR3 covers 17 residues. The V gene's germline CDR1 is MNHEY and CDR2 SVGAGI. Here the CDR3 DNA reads TGTGCCAGCAGTTATGTGTCCCAGGGGATCAGCAATCAGCCCCAGCATTTT. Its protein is CASSYVSQGISNQPQHF.

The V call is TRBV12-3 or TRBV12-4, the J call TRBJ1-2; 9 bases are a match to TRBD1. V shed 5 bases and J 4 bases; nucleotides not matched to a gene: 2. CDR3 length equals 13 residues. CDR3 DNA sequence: TGTGCCAGCAGTCCGACAGGGGGCTATGGCTACACCTTC. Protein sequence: CASSPTGGYGYTF.

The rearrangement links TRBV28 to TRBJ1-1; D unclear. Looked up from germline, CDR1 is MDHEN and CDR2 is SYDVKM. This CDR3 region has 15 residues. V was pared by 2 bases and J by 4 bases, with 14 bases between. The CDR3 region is CASSLIPGSGTEAFF. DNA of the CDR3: TGTGCCAGCAGTTTAATTCCAGGCTCGGGCACTGAAGCTTTCTTT.

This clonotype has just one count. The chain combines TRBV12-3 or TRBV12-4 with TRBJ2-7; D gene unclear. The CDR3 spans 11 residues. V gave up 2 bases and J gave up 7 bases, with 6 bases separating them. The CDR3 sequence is CASSLSKEQYF. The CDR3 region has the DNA TGTGCCAGCAGTTTATCGAAAGAGCAGTACTTC.

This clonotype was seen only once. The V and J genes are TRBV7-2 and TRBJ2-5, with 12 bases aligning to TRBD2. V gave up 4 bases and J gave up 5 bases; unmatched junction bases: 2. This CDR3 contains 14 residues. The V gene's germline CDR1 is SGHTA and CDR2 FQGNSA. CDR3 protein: CASSSTSGSETQYF. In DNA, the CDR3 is TGTGCCAGCAGCTCGACTAGCGGGAGTGAGACCCAGTACTTC.

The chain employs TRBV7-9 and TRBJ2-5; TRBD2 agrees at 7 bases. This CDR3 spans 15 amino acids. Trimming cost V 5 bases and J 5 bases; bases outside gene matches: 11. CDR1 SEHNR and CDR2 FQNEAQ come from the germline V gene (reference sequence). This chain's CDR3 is CASSPLRLAGETQYF. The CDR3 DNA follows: TGTGCCAGCAGCCCCCTCCGACTAGCAGGGGAGACCCAGTACTTC.

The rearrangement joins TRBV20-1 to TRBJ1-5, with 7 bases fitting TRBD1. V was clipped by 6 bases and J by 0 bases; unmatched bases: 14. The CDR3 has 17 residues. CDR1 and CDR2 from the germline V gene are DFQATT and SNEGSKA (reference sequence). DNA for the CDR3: TGCAGTGCCAACCCCACAGGGGCTGCTTATAGCAATCAGCCCCAGCATTTT. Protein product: CSANPTGAAYSNQPQHF.

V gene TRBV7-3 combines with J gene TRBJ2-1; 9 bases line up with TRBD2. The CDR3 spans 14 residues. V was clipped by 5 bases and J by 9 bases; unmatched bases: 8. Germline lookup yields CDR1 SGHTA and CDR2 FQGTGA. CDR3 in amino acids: CASSGGRGGGEQFF. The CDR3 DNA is TGTGCCAGCAGCGGCGGGAGGGGAGGAGGTGAGCAGTTCTTC.

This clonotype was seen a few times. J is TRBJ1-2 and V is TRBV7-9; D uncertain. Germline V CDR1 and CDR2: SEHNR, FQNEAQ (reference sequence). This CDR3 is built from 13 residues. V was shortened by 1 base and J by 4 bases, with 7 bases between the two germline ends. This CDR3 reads CASSLVNVYGYTF. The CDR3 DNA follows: TGTGCCAGCAGCTTAGTGAACGTCTATGGCTACACCTTC.

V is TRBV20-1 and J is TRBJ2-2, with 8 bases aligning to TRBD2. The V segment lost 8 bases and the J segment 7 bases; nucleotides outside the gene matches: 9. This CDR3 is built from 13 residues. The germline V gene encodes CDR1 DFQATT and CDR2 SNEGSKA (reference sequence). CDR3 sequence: CSSQRELFGELFF. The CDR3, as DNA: TGCAGTTCCCAGCGGGAGCTGTTCGGGGAGCTGTTTTTT.

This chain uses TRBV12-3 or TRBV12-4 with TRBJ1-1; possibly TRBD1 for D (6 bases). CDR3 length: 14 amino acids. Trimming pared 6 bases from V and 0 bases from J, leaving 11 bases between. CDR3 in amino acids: CASRWDTLNTEAFF. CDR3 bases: TGTGCCAGCAGGTGGGACACCCTGAACACTGAAGCTTTCTTT.